The 4 T cell receptor beta chains presented below share a single source sample, sequenced in a study of CD8+ T cells in alopecia areata. RNA was isolated and reverse transcribed to cDNA, the sequencing template. Clones were read by immunoSEQ multiplex PCR, and TCRdb kept only the in-frame ones, dropping some. Counted here are approximately 98,000 clones, roughly 60% occurring once; the ten biggest clones make up 20% to 25%. Sequencing was performed on CD8+ T cells sorted from blood. These receptors all stem from a human donor in good health.

The rearrangement uses TRBV28 and TRBJ2-7; 9 bases match TRBD1. Germline CDR1 and CDR2: MDHEN and SYDVKM. Trimming removed 4 bases from V and 0 bases from J; junction bases left unmatched: 7. This CDR3 comprises 16 residues. CDR3 sequence: CASSYPTQGASYEQYF. CDR3 nucleotide sequence: TGTGCCAGCAGTTACCCGACACAGGGGGCCTCCTACGAGCAGTACTTC.

V and J are TRBV21-1 and TRBJ2-7; the listed D gene, TRBD2, was not tested against the DNA. TRBV21-1 is tagged as a pseudogene. This CDR3 is built from 11 residues. DNA of the CDR3: TGTGCCAGCAGCACCGTCTACGAGCAGTACTTC. This gives the protein CASSTVYEQYF.

CDR3 sequence: CSVERRQGLNEQFF. CDR3 in DNA: TGCAGCGTTGAAAGGCGACAGGGGTTAAATGAGCAGTTCTTC. The chain is built from TRBV29-1 and TRBJ2-1; 8 bases map to TRBD1. Germline V gives CDR1 SQVTM, CDR2 ANQGSEA. V shed 2 bases, J shed 7 bases, and the junction held 7 bases outside the gene matches. The CDR3 totals 14 residues.

The chain joins TRBV7-9 to TRBJ2-3; 7 bases agree with TRBD2. Germline trimming cut 5 bases from V and 4 bases from J; bases unmatched to any gene: 3. CDR3 length equals 13 residues. Germline-derived CDR1 and CDR2 are SEHNR and FQNEAQ (reference sequence). The CDR3 nucleotides are TGTGCCAGCAGCCATGGACTAGCAGATACGCAGTATTTT. It codes for CASSHGLADTQYF.